This T cell receptor (beta chain) comes out of a study of control samples from healthy donors and cancer patients. The assay was immunoSEQ multiplex PCR, and TCRdb's table has in-frame clones only and misses some. This sample has approximately 87,000 clones, with around 83% found just once. The CDR3 covers 13 residues. In germline, CDR1 is SGHTA, CDR2 FQGNSA. The V end lost 7 bases, the J end lost 7 bases, and 14 bases lay between the germline ends. This clone has more than one count but fewer than ten. The J gene is TRBJ2-1, the V gene TRBV7-2; D unresolved. Sequencing was carried out using blood. This TCR came from a woman aged 45-60 years in good health. DNA of the CDR3: TGTGCCAGCACCCTAGGGCTGGGGAATGAGCAGTTCTTC. Translated: CASTLGLGNEQFF.